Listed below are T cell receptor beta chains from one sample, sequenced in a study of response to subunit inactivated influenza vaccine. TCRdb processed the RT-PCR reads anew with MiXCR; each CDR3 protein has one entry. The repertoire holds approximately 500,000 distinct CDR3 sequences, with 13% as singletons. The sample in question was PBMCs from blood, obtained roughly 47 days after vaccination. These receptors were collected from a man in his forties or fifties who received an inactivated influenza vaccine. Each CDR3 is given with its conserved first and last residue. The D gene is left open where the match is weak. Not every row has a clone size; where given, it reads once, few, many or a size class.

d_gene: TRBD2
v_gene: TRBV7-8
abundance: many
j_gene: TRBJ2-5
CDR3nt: TGTGCCAGCAGCTTAGGACTTCTAGCGGGGCAAGAGACCCAGTACTTC
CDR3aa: CASSLGLLAGQETQYF

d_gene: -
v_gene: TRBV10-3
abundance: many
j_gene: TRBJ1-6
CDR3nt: TGTGCCATCAGTGAGAACAGCCGTAATTCACCCCTCCACTTT
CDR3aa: CAISENSRNSPLHF

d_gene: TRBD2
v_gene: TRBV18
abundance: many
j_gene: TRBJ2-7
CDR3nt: TGTGCCAGCTCACCACAAGGACTAGCGGACGCCTACGAGCAGTACTTC
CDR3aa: CASSPQGLADAYEQYF

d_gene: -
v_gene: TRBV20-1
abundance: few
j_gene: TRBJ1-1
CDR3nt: TGCAGTGCTAAGGGGATCATGAACACTGAAGCTTTCTTT
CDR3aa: CSAKGIMNTEAFF

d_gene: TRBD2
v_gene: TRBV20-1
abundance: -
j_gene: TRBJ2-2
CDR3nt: TGCAGTGCCCGGACTAGCGGGCGCCCGAACACCGGGGAGCTGTTTTTT
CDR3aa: CSARTSGRPNTGELFF

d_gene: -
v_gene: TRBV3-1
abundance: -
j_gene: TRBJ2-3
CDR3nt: TGTGCCAGCAGCCAAGAACCAGGGACAGATACGCAGTATTTT
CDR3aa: CASSQEPGTDTQYF

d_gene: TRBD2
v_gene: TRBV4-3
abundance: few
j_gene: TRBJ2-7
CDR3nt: TGCGCCAGCAGCCAAGTTGGGACTAGCGGGTACGAGCAGTACTTC
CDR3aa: CASSQVGTSGYEQYF

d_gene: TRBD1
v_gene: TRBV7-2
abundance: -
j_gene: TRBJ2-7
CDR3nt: TGTGCCAGCAGTTCCGACAGGGCCGGCTCCTACGAGCAGTACTTC
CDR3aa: CASSSDRAGSYEQYF

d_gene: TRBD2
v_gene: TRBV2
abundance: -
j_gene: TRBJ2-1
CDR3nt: TGTGCCAGCACATGGCTAGCGGGAGTTGAGCAGTTCTTC
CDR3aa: CASTWLAGVEQFF

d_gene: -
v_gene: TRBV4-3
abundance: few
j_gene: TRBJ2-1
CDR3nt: TGCGCCAGCAGCCAGGGTACTCTAGGGTCCGATGAGCAGTTCTTC
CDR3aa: CASSQGTLGSDEQFF

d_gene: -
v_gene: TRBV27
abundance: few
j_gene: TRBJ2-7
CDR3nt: TGTGCCAGCAGTCCTGCCCTCGGGTCTACCTACGAGCAGTACTTC
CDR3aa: CASSPALGSTYEQYF

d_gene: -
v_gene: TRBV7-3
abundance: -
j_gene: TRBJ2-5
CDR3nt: TGTGCCAGCAGCTTGGGGGTCCAAGAGGCCCAGTACTTC
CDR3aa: CASSLGVQEAQYF

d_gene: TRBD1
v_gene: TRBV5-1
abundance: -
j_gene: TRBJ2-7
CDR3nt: TGCGCCAGCAGCCTAGCCGACAGGGACTACGAGCAGTACTTC
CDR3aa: CASSLADRDYEQYF

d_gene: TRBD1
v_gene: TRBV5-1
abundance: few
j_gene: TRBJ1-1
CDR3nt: TGCGCCAGCAGCAAAGGGACAGCGAACACTGAAGCTTTCTTT
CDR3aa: CASSKGTANTEAFF

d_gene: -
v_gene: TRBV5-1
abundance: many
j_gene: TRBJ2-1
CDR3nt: TGCGCCAGCAGTTCTGGCCCGGACACCTACAATGAGCAGTTCTTC
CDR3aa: CASSSGPDTYNEQFF

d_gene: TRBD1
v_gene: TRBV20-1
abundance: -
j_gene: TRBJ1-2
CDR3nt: TGCAGTGCTGCCCCGGGACAGGCTTTTAACTATGGCTACACCTTC
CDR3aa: CSAAPGQAFNYGYTF

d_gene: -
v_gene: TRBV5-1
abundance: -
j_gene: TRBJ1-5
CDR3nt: TGCGCCAGCAGCTTGGACCCAGGGATCAATCAGCCCCAGCATTTT
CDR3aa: CASSLDPGINQPQHF

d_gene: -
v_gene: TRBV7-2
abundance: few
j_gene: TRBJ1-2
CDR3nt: TGTGCCAGCAGCTTAGGGGGGGCTCGGTTGGGAGGCTACACCTTC
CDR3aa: CASSLGGARLGGYTF

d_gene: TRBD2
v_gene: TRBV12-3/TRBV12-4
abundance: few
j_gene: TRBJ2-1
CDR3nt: TGTGCCAGCAGCTCAGTAGCGGGATTCGGGAATGAGCAGTTCTTC
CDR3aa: CASSSVAGFGNEQFF

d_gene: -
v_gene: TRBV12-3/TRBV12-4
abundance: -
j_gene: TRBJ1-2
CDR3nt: -
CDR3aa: CASSFVGQGTYGDTF

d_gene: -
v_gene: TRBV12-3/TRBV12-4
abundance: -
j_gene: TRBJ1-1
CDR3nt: TGTGCCACCAGTTTAGCTGGGCTTCGCACGAACACTGAAGCTTTCTTT
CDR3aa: CATSLAGLRTNTEAFF

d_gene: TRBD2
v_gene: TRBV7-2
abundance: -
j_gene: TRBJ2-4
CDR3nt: TGTGCCAGCAGCAAAGGACTAGCGGAAAACATTCAGTACTTC
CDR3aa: CASSKGLAENIQYF

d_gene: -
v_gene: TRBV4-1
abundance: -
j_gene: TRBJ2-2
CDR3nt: TGCGCCAGCAGCCAAGAAGCTGGGGTTGGCGGGGAGCTGTTTTTT
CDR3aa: CASSQEAGVGGELFF

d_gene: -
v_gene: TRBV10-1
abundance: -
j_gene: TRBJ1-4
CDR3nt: TGCGCCAGCAGTGAGTCGAACGGCCGTGGGAAACTGTTTTTT
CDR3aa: CASSESNGRGKLFF

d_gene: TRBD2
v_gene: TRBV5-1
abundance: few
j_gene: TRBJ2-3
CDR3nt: TGCGCCAGCAGCTTGGAGGAGGTAGCGGGGAGCACAGATACGCAGTATTTT
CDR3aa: CASSLEEVAGSTDTQYF

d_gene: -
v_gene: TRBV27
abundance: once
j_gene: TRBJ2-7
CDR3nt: TGTGCCAGCAGTATAGCGGCGCCACCCTACGAGCAGTACTTC
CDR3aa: CASSIAAPPYEQYF

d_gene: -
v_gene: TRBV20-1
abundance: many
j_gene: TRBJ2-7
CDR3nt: TGCAGTGCTAGCTTGACGAACTACGAGCAGTACTTC
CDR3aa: CSASLTNYEQYF

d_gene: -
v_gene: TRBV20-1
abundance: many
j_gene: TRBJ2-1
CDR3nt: TGCAGTGCTAGGGAAGGGACCGTGAATGAGCAGTTCTTC
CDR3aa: CSAREGTVNEQFF

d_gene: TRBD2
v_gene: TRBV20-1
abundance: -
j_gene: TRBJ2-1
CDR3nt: TGCAGTGCTAGTAACCCGACTAGCGGGAGGGCCATAGATGAGCAGTTCTTC
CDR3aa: CSASNPTSGRAIDEQFF

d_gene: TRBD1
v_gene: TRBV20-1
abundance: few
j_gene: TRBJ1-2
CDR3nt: TGCAGTGTTTTGACCCCGGACAGGGGGGGTCTTTTCTATGGCTACACCTTC
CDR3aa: CSVLTPDRGGLFYGYTF

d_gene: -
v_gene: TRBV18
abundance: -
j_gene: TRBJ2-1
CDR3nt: TGTGCCAGCTCACCACCGATGGGAGTCAATGAGCAGTTCTTC
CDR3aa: CASSPPMGVNEQFF

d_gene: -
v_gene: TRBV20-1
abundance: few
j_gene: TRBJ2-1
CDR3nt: TGCAGTGCTCGGGGGCGGGTCAATGAGCAGTTCTTC
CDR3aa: CSARGRVNEQFF

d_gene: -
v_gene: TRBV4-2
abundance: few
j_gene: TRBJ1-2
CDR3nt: TGTGCCAGCAGCCAAGGGCAGGGGAAGTTTTATGGCTACACCTTC
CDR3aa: CASSQGQGKFYGYTF

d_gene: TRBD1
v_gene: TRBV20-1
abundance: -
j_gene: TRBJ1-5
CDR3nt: TGCAGTGCCGGGACAGGGGTTAATCAGCCCCAGCATTTT
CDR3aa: CSAGTGVNQPQHF

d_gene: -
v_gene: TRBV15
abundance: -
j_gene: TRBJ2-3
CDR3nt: TGTGCCACCAGCAGCGCCACCAGCGGGAGCACAGATACGCAGTATTTT
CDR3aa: CATSSATSGSTDTQYF

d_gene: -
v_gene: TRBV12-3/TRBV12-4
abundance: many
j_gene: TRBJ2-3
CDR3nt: TGTGCCAGCCGAAAGGGGACAGATACGCAGTATTTT
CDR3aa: CASRKGTDTQYF

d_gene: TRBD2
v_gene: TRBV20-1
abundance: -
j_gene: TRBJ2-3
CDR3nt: TGCAGTGCTTCTCCGACTAGCGGGAGTCGTAGAGATACGCAGTATTTT
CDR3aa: CSASPTSGSRRDTQYF

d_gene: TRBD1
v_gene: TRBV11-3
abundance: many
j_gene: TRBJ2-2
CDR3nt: TGTGCCAGCAGCTCGTGGGACAGCTTGAACACCGGGGAGCTGTTTTTT
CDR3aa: CASSSWDSLNTGELFF

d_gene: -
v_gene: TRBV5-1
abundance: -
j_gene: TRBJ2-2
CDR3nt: TGCGCCAGCAGCTTCTCGACTCAGAACACCGGGGAGCTGTTTTTT
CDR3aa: CASSFSTQNTGELFF

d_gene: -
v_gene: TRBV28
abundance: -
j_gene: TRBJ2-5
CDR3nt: TGTGCCAGCAGTCGTCCCGGGACACATAAAGAGACCCAGTACTTC
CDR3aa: CASSRPGTHKETQYF

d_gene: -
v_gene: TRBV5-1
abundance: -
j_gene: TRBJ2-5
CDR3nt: TGCGCCAGCAGCTTGAGGTCAGGTGGAGGAGAGACCCAGTACTTC
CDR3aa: CASSLRSGGGETQYF

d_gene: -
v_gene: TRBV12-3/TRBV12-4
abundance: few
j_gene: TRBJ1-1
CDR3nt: TGTGCCAGCAGTTATGGTCGGGGGAACACTGAAGCTTTCTTT
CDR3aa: CASSYGRGNTEAFF

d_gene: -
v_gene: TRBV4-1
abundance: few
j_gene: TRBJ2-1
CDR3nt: TGCGCCAGCAGCCAAGCGACGGGCGGGCGACAGTTCTTC
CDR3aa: CASSQATGGRQFF

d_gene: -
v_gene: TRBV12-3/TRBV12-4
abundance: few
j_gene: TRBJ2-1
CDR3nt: TGTGCCAGCAGTTTGCGGGGAGCCCCTGAGCAGTTCTTC
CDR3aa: CASSLRGAPEQFF

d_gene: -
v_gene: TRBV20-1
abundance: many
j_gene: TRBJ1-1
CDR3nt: TGCAGTGCTCCGTTTCAGTACACCGGTGAAGCTTTCTTT
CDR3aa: CSAPFQYTGEAFF

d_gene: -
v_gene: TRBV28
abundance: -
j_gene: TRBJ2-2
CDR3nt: TGTGCCAGCAGTTTAGGTGGCGGCGTCGGGGAGCTGTTTTTT
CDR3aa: CASSLGGGVGELFF

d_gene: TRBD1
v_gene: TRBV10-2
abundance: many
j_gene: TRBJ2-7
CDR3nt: TGCGCCAGCAGTGTCTCCCGGGACAGACTTGTGCACGAGCAGTACTTC
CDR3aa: CASSVSRDRLVHEQYF

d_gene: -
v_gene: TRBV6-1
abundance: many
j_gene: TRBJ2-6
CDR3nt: TGTGCCAGCAGTCCTCAAGGACTGGGGGCCAACGTCCTGACTTTC
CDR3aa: CASSPQGLGANVLTF

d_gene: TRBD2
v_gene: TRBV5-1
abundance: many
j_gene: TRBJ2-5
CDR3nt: TGCGCCAGCAGCCCCGGGACTAGCGGGGAGACCCAGTACTTC
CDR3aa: CASSPGTSGETQYF

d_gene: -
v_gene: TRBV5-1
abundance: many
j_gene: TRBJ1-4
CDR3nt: TGCGCCAGCACCCTCGAAGGGGGGAATGAAAAACTGTTTTTT
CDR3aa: CASTLEGGNEKLFF

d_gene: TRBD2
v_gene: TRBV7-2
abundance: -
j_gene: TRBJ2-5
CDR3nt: TGTGCCAGCAGCTCTCTAGCGGGAGCCCCGGAGACCCAGTACTTC
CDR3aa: CASSSLAGAPETQYF

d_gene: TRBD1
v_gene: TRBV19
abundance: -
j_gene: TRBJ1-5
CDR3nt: TGTGCCAGTAGTATAGATCAGGGACAGGGAACTCAGCCCCAGCATTTT
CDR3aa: CASSIDQGQGTQPQHF

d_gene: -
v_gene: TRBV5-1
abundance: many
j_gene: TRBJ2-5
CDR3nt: TGCGCCAGCAGCTTACCTCAAGAGACCCAGTACTTC
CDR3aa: CASSLPQETQYF

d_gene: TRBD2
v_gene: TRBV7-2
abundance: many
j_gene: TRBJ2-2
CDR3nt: TGTGCCAGCAGCTCCATCGCCACTAGCGGGAGGGGCGAAGAATCTACCGGGGAGCTGTTTTTT
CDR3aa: CASSSIATSGRGEESTGELFF

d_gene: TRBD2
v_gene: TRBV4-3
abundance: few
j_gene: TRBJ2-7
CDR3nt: TGCGCCAGCAGCCAAGGGGTAGCGGGGACTTACGAGCAGTACTTC
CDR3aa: CASSQGVAGTYEQYF